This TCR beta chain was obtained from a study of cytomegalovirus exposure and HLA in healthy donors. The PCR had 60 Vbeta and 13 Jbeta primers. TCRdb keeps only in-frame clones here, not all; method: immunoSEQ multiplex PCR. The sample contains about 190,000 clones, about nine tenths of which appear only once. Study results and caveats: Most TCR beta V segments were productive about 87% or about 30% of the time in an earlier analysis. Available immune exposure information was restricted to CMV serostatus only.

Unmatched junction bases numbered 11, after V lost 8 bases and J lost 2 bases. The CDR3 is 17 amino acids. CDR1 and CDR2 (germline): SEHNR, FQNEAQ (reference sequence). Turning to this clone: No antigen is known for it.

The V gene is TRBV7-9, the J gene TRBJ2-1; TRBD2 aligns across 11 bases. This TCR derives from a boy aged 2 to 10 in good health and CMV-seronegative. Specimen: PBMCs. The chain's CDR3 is CASYPTSGSRTYNEQFF. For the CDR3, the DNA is TGTGCCAGCTATCCCACTAGCGGGAGTAGAACCTACAATGAGCAGTTCTTC.